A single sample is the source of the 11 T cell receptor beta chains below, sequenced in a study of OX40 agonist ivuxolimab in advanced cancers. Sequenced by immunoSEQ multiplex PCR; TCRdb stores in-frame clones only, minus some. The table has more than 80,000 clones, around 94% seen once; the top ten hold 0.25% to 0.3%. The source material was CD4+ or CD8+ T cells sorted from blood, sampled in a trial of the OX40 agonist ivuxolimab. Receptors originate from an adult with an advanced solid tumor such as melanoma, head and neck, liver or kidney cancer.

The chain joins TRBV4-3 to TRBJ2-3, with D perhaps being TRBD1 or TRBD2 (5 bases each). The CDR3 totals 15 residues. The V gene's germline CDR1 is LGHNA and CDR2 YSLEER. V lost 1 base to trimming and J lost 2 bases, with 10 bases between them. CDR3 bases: TGCGCCAGCAGCCAAGGGGGACGCGCCACAGATACGCAGTATTTT. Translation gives CASSQGGRATDTQYF.

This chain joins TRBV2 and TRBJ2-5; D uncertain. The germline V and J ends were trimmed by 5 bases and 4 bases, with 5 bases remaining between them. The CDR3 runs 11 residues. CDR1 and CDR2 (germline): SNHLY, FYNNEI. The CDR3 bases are TGTGCCAGCAGTACCCCAGAGACCCAGTACTTC. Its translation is CASSTPETQYF.

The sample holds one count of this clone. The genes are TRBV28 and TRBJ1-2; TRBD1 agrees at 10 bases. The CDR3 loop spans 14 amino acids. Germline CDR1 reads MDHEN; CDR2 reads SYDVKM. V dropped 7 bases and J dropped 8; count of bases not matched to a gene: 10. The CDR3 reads CASIPWDRGSGYTF. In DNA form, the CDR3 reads TGTGCCAGCATACCCTGGGACAGGGGTTCCGGCTACACCTTC.

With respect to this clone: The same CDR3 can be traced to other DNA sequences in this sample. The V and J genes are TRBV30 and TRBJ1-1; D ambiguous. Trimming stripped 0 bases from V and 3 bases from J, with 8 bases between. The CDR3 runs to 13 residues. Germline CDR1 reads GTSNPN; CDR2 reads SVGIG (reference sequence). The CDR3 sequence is CAWSVRGDTEAFF. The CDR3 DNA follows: TGTGCCTGGAGTGTACGCGGGGACACTGAAGCTTTCTTT.

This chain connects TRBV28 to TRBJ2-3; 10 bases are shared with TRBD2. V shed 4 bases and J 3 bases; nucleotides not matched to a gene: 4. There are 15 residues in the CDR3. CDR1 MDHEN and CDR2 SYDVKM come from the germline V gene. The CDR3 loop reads CASSSAGGRTDTQYF. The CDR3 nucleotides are TGTGCCAGCAGTTCAGCGGGGGGGCGGACAGATACGCAGTATTTT.

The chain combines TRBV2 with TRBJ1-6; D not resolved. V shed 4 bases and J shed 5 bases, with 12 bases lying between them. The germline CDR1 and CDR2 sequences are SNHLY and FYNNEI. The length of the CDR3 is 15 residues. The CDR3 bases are TGTGCCAGCAGTGTCTCAACCCCTGATAATTCACCCCTCCACTTT. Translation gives CASSVSTPDNSPLHF.

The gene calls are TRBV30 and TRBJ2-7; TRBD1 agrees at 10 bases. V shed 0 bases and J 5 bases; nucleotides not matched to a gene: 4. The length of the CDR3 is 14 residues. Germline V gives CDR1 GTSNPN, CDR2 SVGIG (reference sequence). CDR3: CAWSVGTGAHEQYF. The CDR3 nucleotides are TGTGCCTGGAGTGTAGGGACAGGGGCACACGAGCAGTACTTC. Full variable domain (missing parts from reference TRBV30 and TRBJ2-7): SQTIHQWPATLVQPVGSPLSLECTVEGTSNPNLYWYRQAAGRGLQLLFYSVGIGQISSEVPQNLSASRPQDRQFILSSKKLLLSDSGFYLCAWSVGTGAHEQYFGPGTRLTVT.

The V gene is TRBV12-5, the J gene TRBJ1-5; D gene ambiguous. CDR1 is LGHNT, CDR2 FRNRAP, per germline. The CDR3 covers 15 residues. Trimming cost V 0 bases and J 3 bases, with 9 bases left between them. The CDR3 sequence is CASGLVLGYNQPQHF. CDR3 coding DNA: TGTGCTAGTGGTTTGGTACTCGGGTACAATCAGCCCCAGCATTTT.

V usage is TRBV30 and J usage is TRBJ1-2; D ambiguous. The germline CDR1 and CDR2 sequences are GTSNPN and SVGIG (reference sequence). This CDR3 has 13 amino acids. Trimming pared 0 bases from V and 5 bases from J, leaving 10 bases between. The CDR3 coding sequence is TGTGCCTGGAGTGTACGGGGAAAATATGGCTACACCTTC. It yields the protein CAWSVRGKYGYTF.

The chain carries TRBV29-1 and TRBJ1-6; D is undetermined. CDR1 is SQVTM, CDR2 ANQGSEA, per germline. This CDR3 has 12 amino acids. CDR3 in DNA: TGCGCGGGGTCCGCGAGTGGCTCACCCCTCCACTTT. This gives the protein CAGSASGSPLHF.

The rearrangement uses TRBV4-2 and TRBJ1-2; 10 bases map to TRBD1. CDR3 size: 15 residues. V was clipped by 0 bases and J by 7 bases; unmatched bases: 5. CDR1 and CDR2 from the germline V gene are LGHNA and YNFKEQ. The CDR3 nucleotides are TGTGCCAGCAGCCAAGATCGGACAGGGGGGCCTGGCTACACCTTC. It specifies CASSQDRTGGPGYTF.